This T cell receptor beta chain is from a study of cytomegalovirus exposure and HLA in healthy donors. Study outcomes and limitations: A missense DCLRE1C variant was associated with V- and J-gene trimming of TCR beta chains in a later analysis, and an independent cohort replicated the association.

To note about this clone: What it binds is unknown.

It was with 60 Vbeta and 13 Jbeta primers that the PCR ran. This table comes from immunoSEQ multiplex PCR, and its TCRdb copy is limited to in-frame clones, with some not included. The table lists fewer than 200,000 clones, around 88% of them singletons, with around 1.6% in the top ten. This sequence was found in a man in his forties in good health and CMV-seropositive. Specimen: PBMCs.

The CDR3 DNA is TGTGCCAGCAGCCAAGATCTCGGACAGGGATCCACTGAAGCTTTCTTT. This codes for CASSQDLGQGSTEAFF. The chain carries TRBV14 and TRBJ1-1; TRBD1 aligns across 8 bases. V gave up 0 bases and J gave up 4 bases; unmatched junction bases: 7. CDR1 and CDR2 from the germline V gene are SGHDN and FVKESK. This CDR3 has 16 amino acids.